The rows below give T cell receptor beta chains drawn from one sample of a study of identical twins. TCRdb re-called the 5' RACE reads through MiXCR, storing one row per CDR3 protein. Found here are roughly 750,000 distinct CDR3 sequences, around 20% of them singletons; the top ten hold 4.3%. These data also formed part of another study, on T cells expressing NK-cell markers.

The sample consisted of PBMCs. These TCRs come from a woman between 18 and 29 years old in good health. CDR3s include the opening cysteine and the closing phenylalanine or tryptophan. The D gene is left open where the match is weak. Size is stated for part of the rows, as once, few or many counts, or as a class when the clone is expanded.

TRBJ2-6	-	14	few	TRBV10-3	TGTGCCATAGGGCCCCGCTCTGGGGCCAACGTCCTGACTTTC	CAIGPRSGANVLTF
TRBJ2-7	-	13	-	TRBV6-2/TRBV6-3	TGTGCCAGCAGGGATCCAGGGCCCTACGAGCAGTACTTC	CASRDPGPYEQYF
TRBJ2-1	-	14	few	TRBV5-1	TGCGCCAGCAGTTCCGACCCCCTGGGGAATGAGCAGTTCTTC	CASSSDPLGNEQFF
TRBJ2-3	TRBD2	16	few	TRBV20-1	TGCAGTGCTAGTAGGACTAGCGGGATTGGCACAGATACGCAGTATTTT	CSASRTSGIGTDTQYF
TRBJ1-1	-	12	-	TRBV15	TGTGCCACCAGCCGACGGGGCACTGAAGCTTTCTTT	CATSRRGTEAFF
TRBJ1-2	-	16	-	TRBV9	TGTGCCAGCAGCGAAACCGCACATGGCAGCCACTATGGCTACACCTTC	CASSETAHGSHYGYTF
TRBJ1-5	-	14	-	TRBV12-3/TRBV12-4	TGTGCCAGCAGTTTTTTACCCAAGAATCAGCCCCAGCATTTT	CASSFLPKNQPQHF
TRBJ1-5	-	14	few	TRBV7-9	TGTGCCAGCACGATCAGGGGAAGCAATCAGCCCCAGCATTTT	CASTIRGSNQPQHF
TRBJ2-1	-	17	-	TRBV7-9	TGTGCCAGCAGCGGGAACAGTCAGGGGAACGCCTACAATGAGCAGTTCTTC	CASSGNSQGNAYNEQFF
TRBJ2-3	-	12	few	TRBV7-9	TGTGCCAGCAGCCTCTTGGGTGGCCCGCAGTATTTT	CASSLLGGPQYF
TRBJ2-3	-	16	-	TRBV18	TGTGCCAGCTCACCGCGGCTCCTCCGGCGCACAGATACGCAGTATTTT	CASSPRLLRRTDTQYF
TRBJ2-1	-	15	few	TRBV20-1	TGCAGTGCCTACGGATTCTCCTCGTCCTACAATGAGCAGTTCTTC	CSAYGFSSSYNEQFF
TRBJ1-1	TRBD1	14	many	TRBV20-1	TGCAGTACACGAGGACAGGGGTCGAACACTGAAGCTTTCTTT	CSTRGQGSNTEAFF
TRBJ2-7	TRBD1	14	many	TRBV6-1	TGTGCCAGCAGATCCCCGGGACAGGGCTACGAGCAGTACTTC	CASRSPGQGYEQYF
TRBJ1-2	-	15	few	TRBV6-1	TGTGCCAGCACGATCGGGGGGAGTCGTAACTATGGCTACACCTTC	CASTIGGSRNYGYTF
TRBJ2-2	-	19	-	TRBV5-1	TGCGCCAGCAACCCATTGACCAGCGACCCTGATCGAGACACCGGGGAGCTGTTTTTT	CASNPLTSDPDRDTGELFF
TRBJ2-7	-	13	-	TRBV7-8	TGTGCCAGCAGCTTAGGGGCGGGTTCGGAGCAGTACTTC	CASSLGAGSEQYF
TRBJ2-3	-	11	few	TRBV29-1	TGCAGCGTCAGACGGGACTCGGGGCAGTATTTT	CSVRRDSGQYF
TRBJ2-1	TRBD2	16	-	TRBV5-1	TGCGCCAGCAGCTTACAGGGACTAGGAAACTACAATGAGCAGTTCTTC	CASSLQGLGNYNEQFF
TRBJ1-6	-	14	-	TRBV12-3/TRBV12-4	TGTGCCAGCAGTCCGAGGACAGAGAATTCACCCCTCCACTTT	CASSPRTENSPLHF
TRBJ2-3	-	14	-	TRBV20-1	TGCAGTGCTAGAGATCCCCCTAGCTTTGATACGCAGTATTTT	CSARDPPSFDTQYF
TRBJ2-1	-	11	-	TRBV25-1	TGTGCCAGCAGTGAATTCAATGAGCAGTTCTTC	CASSEFNEQFF
TRBJ2-1	-	17	few	TRBV20-1	TGCAGTGCAAGGCCCCTTAAACCGCCAAGCTCCTACAATGAGCAGTTCTTC	CSARPLKPPSSYNEQFF
TRBJ1-2	-	14	few	TRBV10-3	TGTGCCATCAGGGGAACAGGGTACCTCTATGGCTACACCTTC	CAIRGTGYLYGYTF
TRBJ2-1	-	14	few	TRBV29-1	TGCAGCGTCCTCGGGAAGCGGGTCTACAATGAGCAGTTCTTC	CSVLGKRVYNEQFF
TRBJ1-1	-	11	many	TRBV6-6	TGTGCCAGCAGTTACGGGACTGAAGCTTTCTTT	CASSYGTEAFF
TRBJ2-1	TRBD2	15	few	TRBV7-2	TGTGCCAGCAGCGCTAGCGGTGCCGCCTACAATGAGCAGTTCTTC	CASSASGAAYNEQFF
TRBJ1-1	-	12	many	TRBV29-1	TGCAGCGTAGGAAGGGGGGACACTGAAGCTTTCTTT	CSVGRGDTEAFF
TRBJ2-1	TRBD2	17	few	TRBV4-3	TGCGCCAGCAGCCGACAGACCGTAGCGGGAGAGGCCAATGAGCAGTTCTTC	CASSRQTVAGEANEQFF
TRBJ2-1	TRBD2	18	once	TRBV15	TGTGCCACCAGCAGAGATGAGACTAGCGGGAGCTCCTACAATGAGCAGTTCTTC	CATSRDETSGSSYNEQFF
TRBJ2-2	-	11	-	TRBV20-1	TGCAGTGCAGAGAACACCGGGGAGCTGTTTTTT	CSAENTGELFF
TRBJ1-1	-	12	few	TRBV20-1	TGCAGTGCTAGATCACAGAACACTGAAGCTTTCTTT	CSARSQNTEAFF
TRBJ1-5	TRBD1	16	-	TRBV6-1	TGTGCCAGCAGTGGCCGGGACAGGGGACGAGAACAGCCCCAGCATTTT	CASSGRDRGREQPQHF
TRBJ2-1	-	18	few	TRBV11-2	TGTGCCAGCGGACGAATATCGCTGGGAGGGGGGCCCTACAATGAGCAGTTCTTC	CASGRISLGGGPYNEQFF
TRBJ2-1	TRBD2	18	-	TRBV6-5	TGTGCCAGCAGTTCTACTCTCATGACTAGCGGGATGGGCAATGAGCAGTTCTTC	CASSSTLMTSGMGNEQFF
TRBJ2-2	-	14	few	TRBV29-1	TGCAGCGTTGGAAGCAGGACCCACACCGGGGAGCTGTTTTTT	CSVGSRTHTGELFF
TRBJ2-1	-	12	many	TRBV7-2	TGTGCCAGCAGTTCCGATCTAGCGAGGCAGTTCTTC	CASSSDLARQFF
TRBJ1-1	-	15	-	TRBV20-1	TGCAGTGCTACCAGTGGGTCTAAAGCGAACACTGAAGCTTTCTTT	CSATSGSKANTEAFF
TRBJ2-1	-	15	-	TRBV9	TGTGCCAGCAGCGGGGGACCCCGCCTAGGCAATGAGCAGTTCTTC	CASSGGPRLGNEQFF
TRBJ1-2	-	13	many	TRBV29-1	TGCAGCGTTTTAGGTACAGACGTCTATGGCTACACCTTC	CSVLGTDVYGYTF
TRBJ2-5	TRBD2	18	few	TRBV4-3	TGCGCCAGCAGCCAAGGACTAGCGGGAGGGGTCGGGGTGGAGACCCAGTACTTC	CASSQGLAGGVGVETQYF
TRBJ2-3	-	13	few	TRBV7-9	TGTGCCAGCAGCACCTTCGACACAGATACGCAGTATTTT	CASSTFDTDTQYF
TRBJ2-5	TRBD1	13	few	TRBV4-2	TGTGCCAGCCGTTCGACAGGGGTGGAGACCCAGTACTTC	CASRSTGVETQYF
TRBJ1-1	-	13	many	TRBV10-2	TGCGCCAGCAGCGTAGCACAGGATTCTGAAGCTTTCTTT	CASSVAQDSEAFF
TRBJ2-2	-	15	-	TRBV12-3/TRBV12-4	TGTGCCAGCAGTTTACTTGACTGGGGGTCCGGGGAGCTGTTTTTT	CASSLLDWGSGELFF
TRBJ1-6	-	15	many	TRBV6-5	TGTGCCAGCAGTTACGGGAAGGATTACAATTCACCCCTCCACTTT	CASSYGKDYNSPLHF
TRBJ1-5	-	12	-	TRBV12-3/TRBV12-4	TGTGCCAGCCAGGGTCCAGGTCAGCCCCAGCATTTT	CASQGPGQPQHF
TRBJ2-5	TRBD2	16	many	TRBV6-1	TGTGCCAGCAGTGAACATATGGCTAGCGGGGGTGAGACCCAGTACTTC	CASSEHMASGGETQYF